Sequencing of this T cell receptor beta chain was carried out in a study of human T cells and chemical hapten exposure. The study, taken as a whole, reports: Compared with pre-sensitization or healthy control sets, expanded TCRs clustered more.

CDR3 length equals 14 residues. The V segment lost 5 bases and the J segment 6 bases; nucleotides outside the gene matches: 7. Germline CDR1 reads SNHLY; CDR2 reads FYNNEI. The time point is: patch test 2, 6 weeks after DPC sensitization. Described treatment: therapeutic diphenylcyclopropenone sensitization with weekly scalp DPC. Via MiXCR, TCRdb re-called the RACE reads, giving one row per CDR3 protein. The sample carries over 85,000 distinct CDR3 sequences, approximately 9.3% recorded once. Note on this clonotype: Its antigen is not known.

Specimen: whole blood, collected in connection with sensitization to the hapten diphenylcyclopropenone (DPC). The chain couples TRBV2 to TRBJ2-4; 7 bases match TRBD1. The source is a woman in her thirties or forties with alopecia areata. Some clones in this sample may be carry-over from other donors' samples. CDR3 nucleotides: TGTGCCAGCAGTCGCCCGGGACAGACAAACATTCAGTACTTC. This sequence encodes CASSRPGQTNIQYF.